These 9 T cell receptor beta chains were sequenced from one sample in a study of breast tumors, draining lymph nodes, adjacent tissues. Breast cancer patients provided tissue from their axillary draining lymph nodes. A single record per CDR3 protein comes from TCRdb applying MiXCR to the multiplex PCR reads. The table has 200,000 to 300,000 distinct CDR3 sequences, 30% seen once. The sample taken for sequencing was axillary lymph node tissue. Receptors originate from a female donor with breast cancer. Some clones in this sample may be carry-over from other donors' samples.

In the case of this clonotype: It may be a read error: a sequence one base away is much more abundant. The chain recombines TRBV7-2 with TRBJ2-5; 8 bases match TRBD2. The CDR3 contains 16 residues. Germline-derived CDR1 and CDR2 are SGHTA and FQGNSA. This CDR3 is CASSLVASGHQETQHF. The CDR3 nucleotides read TGTGCCAGCAGCTTAGTTGCTAGCGGGCACCAAGAGACCCAGCACTTC.

In regard to this clonotype: This may be a read error: a much more frequent sequence differs by one nucleotide. V and J are TRBV5-4 and TRBJ2-2; TRBD1 matches at 8 bases. The germline V gene has CDR1 SGHNT and CDR2 YYREEE (reference sequence). J was trimmed by 1 base and V by 4 bases; bases with no gene match: 9. CDR3 length: 17 residues. In nucleotides, the CDR3 is TGTGCCAGCAGCCGGGGACAGGCACCGTTGAACACCGGGGAGCTGTTTTTT. Its protein is CASSRGQAPLNTGELFF.

This clonotype was counted ten times or more. The chain has TRBV6-6 and TRBJ2-2; D gene ambiguous. There are 13 residues in the CDR3. With 0 bases removed from V and 8 bases from J, the gap between germline ends came to 7 bases. Germline lookup yields CDR1 MNHNY and CDR2 SVGAGI (reference sequence). CDR3 sequence: CASSYSNSGELFF. DNA for the CDR3: TGTGCCAGCAGTTACTCTAATAGTGGGGAGCTGTTTTTT.

Notes on this clonotype: Possible read error: a much larger clone is one base away. The V call is TRBV20-1, the J call TRBJ2-1; 8 bases fit TRBD1. The length of the CDR3 is 17 residues. CDR1 and CDR2 from the germline V gene are DFQATT and SNEGSKA (reference sequence). CDR3 region: CSTRSGAGGAGYNEQFF. CDR3 bases: TGCAGTACTAGATCCGGGGCAGGGGGCGCGGGGTACAATGAGCAGTTCTTC.

The chain has TRBV29-1 and TRBJ1-2; 8 positions agree with TRBD1. V shed 1 base, J shed 0 bases, and the junction held 7 bases outside the gene matches. The CDR3 consists of 16 residues. Germline CDR1 and CDR2: SQVTM and ANQGSEA. The CDR3, as DNA: TGCAGCGTTGAAGCTACAGGGGGTGAGACTAACTATGGCTACACCTTC. Translating gives CSVEATGGETNYGYTF.

The V and J genes are TRBV28 and TRBJ2-7; tentatively, D is TRBD2 (6 bases). Germline V gives CDR1 MDHEN, CDR2 SYDVKM. V shed 5 bases and J shed 3 bases, with 11 bases lying between them. The CDR3 is 13 residues long. Here the CDR3 DNA reads TGTGCCAGCAGTGCCGGGCGGGACTACGAGCAGTACTTC. Translating gives CASSAGRDYEQYF.

This clonotype was observed many times. The chain joins TRBV5-8 to TRBJ1-5; a weak D match, TRBD1 (5 bases). V lost 2 bases and J 3 bases, leaving 9 bases between the germline ends. The CDR3 extends over 14 amino acids. In germline, CDR1 is SGHTS, CDR2 YDEGEE. The CDR3 bases are TGTGCCAGCAGCTTTGGGGACCTCAATCAGCCCCAGCATTTT. It is translated as CASSFGDLNQPQHF.

The chain employs TRBV4-1 and TRBJ1-2, with 8 positions matching TRBD1. The CDR3 sequence is 15 residues long. Unmatched junction bases numbered 6, after V lost 0 bases and J lost 6 bases. Looked up from germline, CDR1 is MGHRA and CDR2 is YSYEKL. The CDR3 region is CASSQDRTGRHGYTF. The DNA for the CDR3 is TGCGCCAGCAGCCAAGATCGGACAGGGAGGCATGGCTACACCTTC.

V usage is TRBV28 and J usage is TRBJ2-7; no definite D call. Germline V gene sequence: CDR1 MDHEN, CDR2 SYDVKM. This CDR3 comprises 12 residues. V was cut by 3 bases and J by 5 bases, with 8 bases left in between. The chain's CDR3 is CASSFLSNEQYF. In nucleotides, the CDR3 is TGTGCCAGCAGTTTCTTAAGTAACGAGCAGTACTTC.